This T cell receptor (beta chain) was sequenced in a study of cytomegalovirus exposure and HLA in healthy donors. Comments on this clone: The sample carries other DNA sequences with the same CDR3.

V lost 3 bases, J lost 4 bases, and 0 bases stayed unmatched. In germline, CDR1 is SEHNR, CDR2 FQNEAQ (reference sequence). This CDR3 has 13 amino acids. PCR used 60 Vbeta primers and 13 Jbeta primers. Profiled with immunoSEQ multiplex PCR; TCRdb holds only in-frame clones, not every one. This sample has roughly 190,000 clones, with around 75% found just once. Sequencing was carried out using PBMCs. The chain combines TRBV7-9 with TRBJ1-2; 9 nucleotides align to TRBD1. This TCR came from a woman aged 25 to 45 in good health and CMV-seropositive. CDR3 in amino acids: CASSLGQGYGYTF. The CDR3 region has the DNA TGTGCCAGCAGCTTGGGACAGGGCTATGGCTACACCTTC.